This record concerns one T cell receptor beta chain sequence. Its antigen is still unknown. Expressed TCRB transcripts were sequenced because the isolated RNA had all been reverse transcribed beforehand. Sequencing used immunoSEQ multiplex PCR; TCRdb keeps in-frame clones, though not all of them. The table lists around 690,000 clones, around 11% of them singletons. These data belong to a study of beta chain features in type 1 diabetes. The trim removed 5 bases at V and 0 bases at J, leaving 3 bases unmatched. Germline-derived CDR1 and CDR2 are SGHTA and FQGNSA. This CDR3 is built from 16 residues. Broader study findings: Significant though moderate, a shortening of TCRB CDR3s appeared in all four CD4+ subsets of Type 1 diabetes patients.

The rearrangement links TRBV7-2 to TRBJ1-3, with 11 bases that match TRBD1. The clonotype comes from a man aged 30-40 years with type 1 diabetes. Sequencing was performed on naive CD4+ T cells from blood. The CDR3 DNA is TGTGCCAGCAGCGCTGGGACAGGGGGCTCTGGAAACACCATATATTTT. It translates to CASSAGTGGSGNTIYF.